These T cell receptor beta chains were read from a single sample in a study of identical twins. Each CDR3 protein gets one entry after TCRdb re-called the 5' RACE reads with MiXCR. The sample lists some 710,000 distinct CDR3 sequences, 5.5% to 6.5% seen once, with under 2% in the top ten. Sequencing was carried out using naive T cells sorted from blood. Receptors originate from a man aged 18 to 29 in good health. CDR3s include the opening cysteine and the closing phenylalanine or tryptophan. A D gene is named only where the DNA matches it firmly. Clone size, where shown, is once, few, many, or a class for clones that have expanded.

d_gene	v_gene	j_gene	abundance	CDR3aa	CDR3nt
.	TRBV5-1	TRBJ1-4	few	CASSLDLNREKLFF	TGCGCCAGCAGCTTGGACCTCAACCGAGAAAAACTGTTTTTT
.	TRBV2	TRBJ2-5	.	CARLGEQGETQYF	TGTGCCAGGCTTGGGGAGCAGGGGGAGACCCAGTACTTC
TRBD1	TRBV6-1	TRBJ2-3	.	CASSRLKRGRRSRTDTQYF	TGTGCCAGCAGCCGCCTCAAAAGGGGGCGCAGGTCCCGCACAGATACGCAGTATTTT
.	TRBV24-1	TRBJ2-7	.	CATSSRNSYEQYF	TGTGCCACCAGTTCTCGGAATTCCTACGAGCAGTACTTC
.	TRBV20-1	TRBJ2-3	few	CSAFNPGETADTQYF	TGCAGTGCTTTTAATCCGGGAGAAACTGCAGATACGCAGTATTTT
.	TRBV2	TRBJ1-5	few	CASRDINQPQHF	TGTGCCAGCAGAGACATTAATCAGCCCCAGCATTTT
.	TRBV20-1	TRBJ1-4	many	CSARQGLNEKLFF	TGCAGTGCTAGACAGGGGCTTAATGAAAAACTGTTTTTT
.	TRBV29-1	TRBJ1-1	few	CSVRQAMNTEAFF	TGCAGCGTTCGACAGGCGATGAACACTGAAGCTTTCTTT
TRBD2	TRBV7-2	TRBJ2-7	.	CASSLRSGGPNHEQYF	TGTGCCAGCAGCTTAAGGTCGGGAGGGCCCAACCACGAGCAGTACTTC
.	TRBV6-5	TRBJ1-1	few	CASSYEGQAFF	TGTGCCAGCAGTTACGAAGGTCAAGCTTTCTTT
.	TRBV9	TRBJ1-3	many	CASSVGSGAGNTIYF	TGTGCCAGCAGCGTAGGGTCGGGGGCTGGAAACACCATATATTTT
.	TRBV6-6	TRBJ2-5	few	CASSKGGWETQYF	TGTGCCAGCAGTAAAGGGGGTTGGGAGACCCAGTACTTC